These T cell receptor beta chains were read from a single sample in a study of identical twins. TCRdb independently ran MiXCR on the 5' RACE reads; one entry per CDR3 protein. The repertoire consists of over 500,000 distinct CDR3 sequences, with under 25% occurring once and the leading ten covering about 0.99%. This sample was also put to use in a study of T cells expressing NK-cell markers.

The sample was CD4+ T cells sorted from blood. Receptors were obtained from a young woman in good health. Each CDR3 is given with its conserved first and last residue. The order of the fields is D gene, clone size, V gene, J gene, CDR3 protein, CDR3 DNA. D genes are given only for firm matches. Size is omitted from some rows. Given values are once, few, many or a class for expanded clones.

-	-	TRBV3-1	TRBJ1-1	CASSLQDADTEAFF	TGTGCCAGCAGCCTGCAAGATGCTGACACTGAAGCTTTCTTT
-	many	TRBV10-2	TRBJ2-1	CASSFVYNEQFF	TGCGCCAGCAGTTTTGTCTACAATGAGCAGTTCTTC
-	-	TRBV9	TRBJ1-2	CASSVYRGSGGYTF	TGTGCCAGCAGCGTTTACAGAGGAAGTGGTGGCTACACCTTC
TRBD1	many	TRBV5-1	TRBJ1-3	CASSLQGALGGNTIYF	TGCGCCAGCAGCTTACAGGGGGCCCTCGGAGGAAACACCATATATTTT
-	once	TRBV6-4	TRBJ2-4	CASSPAGAQSNIQYF	TGTGCCAGCAGCCCCGCCGGGGCCCAATCGAACATTCAGTACTTC
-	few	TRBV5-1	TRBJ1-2	CASSVDNLYGYTF	TGCGCCAGCAGCGTGGACAATCTGTATGGCTACACCTTC
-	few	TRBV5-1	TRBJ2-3	CASSLGGTTDTQYF	TGCGCCAGCAGCTTGGGGGGTACCACAGATACGCAGTATTTT
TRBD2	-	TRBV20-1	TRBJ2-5	CSARVVLAGAQQETQYF	TGCAGTGCTAGAGTGGTTTTAGCGGGAGCGCAGCAAGAGACCCAGTACTTC
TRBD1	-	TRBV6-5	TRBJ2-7	CASSSSTGGPYEQYF	TGTGCCAGCAGTTCGTCGACAGGGGGTCCCTACGAGCAGTACTTC
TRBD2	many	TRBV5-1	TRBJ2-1	CASSGSSGTAYNEQFF	TGCGCCAGCAGCGGCAGTAGCGGGACCGCCTACAATGAGCAGTTCTTC
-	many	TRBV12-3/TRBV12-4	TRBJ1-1	CASSFGPLTEAFF	TGTGCCAGCAGTTTTGGTCCCCTCACTGAAGCTTTCTTT
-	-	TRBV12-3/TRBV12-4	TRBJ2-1	CASSFGFNEQFF	TGTGCCAGCAGTTTCGGTTTCAATGAGCAGTTCTTC
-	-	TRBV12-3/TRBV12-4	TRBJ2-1	CASSLMQRAYEQFF	TGTGCCAGCAGTTTAATGCAGCGGGCCTATGAGCAGTTCTTC
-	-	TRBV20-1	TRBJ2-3	CSARSGLSTDTQYF	TGCAGTGCCCGGAGCGGACTAAGCACAGATACGCAGTATTTT
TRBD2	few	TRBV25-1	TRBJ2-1	CASSEYSGRASDNEQFF	TGTGCCAGCAGTGAATATAGCGGGAGGGCCTCAGACAATGAGCAGTTCTTC
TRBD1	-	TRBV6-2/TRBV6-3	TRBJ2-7	CASSSGTGSHEQYF	TGTGCCAGCAGTTCCGGGACAGGGTCCCACGAGCAGTACTTC
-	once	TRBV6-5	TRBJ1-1	CASSSEAYSNTEAFF	TGTGCCAGCAGTTCAGAAGCCTATTCTAACACTGAAGCTTTCTTT
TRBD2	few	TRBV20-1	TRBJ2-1	CSARRASGSDEQFF	TGCAGTGCTAGGAGGGCTAGCGGGAGCGATGAGCAGTTCTTC
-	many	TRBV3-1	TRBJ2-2	CASRSTSTGELFF	TGTGCCAGCAGATCCACTAGTACCGGGGAGCTGTTTTTT
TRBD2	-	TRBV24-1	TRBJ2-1	CATGLAGGNEQFF	TGTGCCACGGGACTAGCGGGTGGCAATGAGCAGTTCTTC
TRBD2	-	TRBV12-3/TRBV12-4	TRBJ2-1	CASSGGRALYNEQFF	TGTGCCAGCAGCGGCGGGAGGGCGTTATACAATGAGCAGTTCTTC
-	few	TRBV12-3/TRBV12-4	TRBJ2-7	CASGTDINYEQYF	TGTGCCAGCGGAACGGACATAAACTACGAGCAGTACTTC
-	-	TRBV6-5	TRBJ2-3	CASSYGSGTDTQYF	TGTGCCAGCAGTTATGGTAGCGGCACAGATACGCAGTATTTT
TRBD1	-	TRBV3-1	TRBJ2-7	CASSQEGTGFYF	TGTGCCAGCAGCCAAGAGGGGACAGGGTTTTACTTC
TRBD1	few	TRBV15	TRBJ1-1	CATNPGQGLGYTEAFF	TGTGCCACCAACCCGGGACAGGGCCTTGGGTACACTGAAGCTTTCTTT
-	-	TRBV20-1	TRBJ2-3	CSAAGLNPSDTQYF	TGCAGTGCTGCCGGGCTCAACCCTTCAGATACGCAGTATTTT
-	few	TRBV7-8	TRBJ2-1	CASSQNRAENEQFF	TGTGCCAGCAGCCAAAACAGGGCGGAGAATGAGCAGTTCTTC
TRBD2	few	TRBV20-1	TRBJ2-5	CSAPTGTKSETQYF	TGCAGTGCCCCGACCGGGACTAAATCGGAGACCCAGTACTTC
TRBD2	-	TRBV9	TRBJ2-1	CASSTQTSGINEQFF	TGTGCCAGCAGCACCCAGACTAGCGGGATCAATGAGCAGTTCTTC
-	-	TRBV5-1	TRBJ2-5	CATPGRGVPETQYF	TGCGCCACCCCCGGCCGAGGGGTTCCAGAGACCCAGTACTTC
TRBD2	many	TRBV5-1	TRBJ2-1	CASSLAGVTYNEQFF	TGTGCCAGCAGTTTAGCGGGAGTTACCTACAATGAGCAGTTCTTC
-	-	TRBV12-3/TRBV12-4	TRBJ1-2	CATKVAGIYGYTF	TGTGCCACCAAGGTGGCAGGGATCTATGGCTACACCTTC
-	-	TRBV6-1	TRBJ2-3	CASRRGLNTDTQYF	TGTGCCAGCCGTAGGGGTCTAAACACAGATACGCAGTATTTT
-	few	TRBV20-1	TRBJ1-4	CSARDGTGGKLFF	TGCAGTGCTAGGGACGGGACGGGCGGAAAACTGTTTTTT
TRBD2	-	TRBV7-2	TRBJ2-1	CASSSTSGAFNEQFF	TGTGCCAGCAGCTCCACTAGCGGGGCCTTCAATGAGCAGTTCTTC
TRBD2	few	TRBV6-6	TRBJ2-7	CASSYAGGRFYEQYF	TGTGCCAGCAGTTACGCGGGGGGGCGCTTCTACGAGCAGTACTTC
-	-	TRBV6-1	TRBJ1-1	CASSEVGEAEAFF	TGTGCCAGCAGTGAAGTGGGAGAGGCTGAAGCTTTCTTT
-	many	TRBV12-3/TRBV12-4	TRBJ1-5	CASSLSVSAVGTQHF	TGTGCCAGCAGTTTAAGCGTGTCGGCGGTGGGTACCCAGCATTTT
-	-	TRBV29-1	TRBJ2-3	CSGKPGLLRGSTDTQYF	TGCAGCGGAAAACCGGGACTCTTAAGGGGAAGCACAGATACGCAGTATTTT
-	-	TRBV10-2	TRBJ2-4	CASSVGGHENIQYF	TGCGCCAGCAGTGTAGGGGGACACGAAAACATTCAGTACTTC
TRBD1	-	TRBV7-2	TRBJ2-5	CASSWVAGTGPRETQYF	TGTGCCAGCAGCTGGGTCGCCGGGACAGGACCCCGGGAGACCCAGTACTTC
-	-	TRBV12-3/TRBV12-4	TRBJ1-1	CASSRASYMNTEAFF	TGTGCCAGCAGCCGGGCCTCATACATGAACACTGAAGCTTTCTTT
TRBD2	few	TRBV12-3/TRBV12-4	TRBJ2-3	CASSASGRGTDTQYF	TGTGCCAGCAGCGCTAGCGGGAGGGGCACAGATACGCAGTATTTT